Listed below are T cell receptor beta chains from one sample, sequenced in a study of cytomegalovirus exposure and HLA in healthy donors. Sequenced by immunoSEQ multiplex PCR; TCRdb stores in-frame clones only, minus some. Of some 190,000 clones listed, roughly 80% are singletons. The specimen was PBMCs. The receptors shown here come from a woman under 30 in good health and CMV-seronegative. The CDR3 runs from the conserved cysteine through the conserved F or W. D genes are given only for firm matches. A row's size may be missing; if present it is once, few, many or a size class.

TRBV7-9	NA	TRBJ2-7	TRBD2	CASSLVAGPYEQYF	TGTGCCAGCAGCTTAGTAGCGGGACCCTACGAGCAGTACTTC
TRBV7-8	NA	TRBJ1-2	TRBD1	CASSRGQPSIGYTF	TGTGCCAGCAGCCGGGGACAGCCCTCTATAGGCTACACCTTC
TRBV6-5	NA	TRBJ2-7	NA	CASSSIGESSYEQYF	TGTGCCAGCAGCTCCATTGGGGAGAGCTCCTACGAGCAGTACTTC
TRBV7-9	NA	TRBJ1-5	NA	CASSKPETNHQPQHF	TGTGCCAGCAGCAAGCCCGAGACTAATCATCAGCCCCAGCATTTT
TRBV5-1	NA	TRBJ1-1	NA	CASSLGRPITEAFF	TGCGCCAGCAGCTTGGGGAGACCGATTACTGAAGCTTTCTTT
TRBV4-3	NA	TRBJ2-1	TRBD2	CASSQGMGWREDNEQFF	TGCGCCAGCAGCCAAGGGATGGGGTGGCGGGAGGACAATGAGCAGTTCTTC
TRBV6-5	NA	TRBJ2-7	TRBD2	CASSPSGGLYEQYF	TGTGCCAGCAGTCCTAGCGGGGGCCTATACGAGCAGTACTTC
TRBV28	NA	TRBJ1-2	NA	CAIHRAGQTYGYTF	TGTGCCATCCACCGGGCGGGGCAAACCTATGGCTACACCTTC
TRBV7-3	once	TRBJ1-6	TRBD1	CASSYTGAGSPLHF	TGTGCCAGCAGCTATACAGGGGCGGGTTCACCCCTCCACTTT
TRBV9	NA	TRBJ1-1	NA	CASSPHTGRNTEAFF	TGTGCCAGCAGCCCACACACCGGGAGGAACACTGAAGCTTTCTTT
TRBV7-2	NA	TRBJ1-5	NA	CASSLPLSNQPQHF	TGTGCCAGCAGCTTACCTTTAAGCAATCAGCCCCAGCATTTT
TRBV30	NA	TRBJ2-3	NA	CAWSVRGTDTQYF	TGTGCCTGGAGTGTCCGGGGTACAGATACGCAGTATTTT
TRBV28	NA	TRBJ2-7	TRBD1	CASIPQGGTGFDYEQYF	TGTGCCAGCATCCCCCAGGGTGGGACAGGGTTCGACTACGAGCAGTACTTC
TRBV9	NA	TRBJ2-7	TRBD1	CASSRSGTGNEQYF	TGTGCCAGCAGCAGATCCGGGACAGGGAACGAGCAGTACTTC
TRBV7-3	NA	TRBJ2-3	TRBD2	CASSRTSGTSTDTQYF	TGTGCCAGCAGTCGAACTAGCGGGACCTCCACAGATACGCAGTATTTT
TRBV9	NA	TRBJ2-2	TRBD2	CASSLGLAGGPGELFF	TGTGCCAGCAGTTTGGGACTAGCGGGGGGGCCCGGGGAGCTGTTTTTT
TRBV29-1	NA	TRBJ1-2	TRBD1	CSDQTGEDYGYTF	TGCAGCGACCAGACAGGGGAAGACTATGGCTACACCTTC
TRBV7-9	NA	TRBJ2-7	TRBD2	CASSPKLAGGLYEQYF	TGTGCCAGCAGCCCGAAACTAGCGGGAGGTTTGTACGAGCAGTACTTC
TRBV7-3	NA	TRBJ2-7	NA	CASSLDRNYEQYF	TGTGCCAGCAGCTTAGACAGAAACTACGAGCAGTACTTC
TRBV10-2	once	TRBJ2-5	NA	CASSAAPGERVETQYF	TGCGCCAGCAGTGCGGCTCCGGGGGAGAGGGTGGAGACCCAGTACTTC
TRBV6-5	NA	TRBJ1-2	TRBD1	CASSYSSTTGTYYTF	TGTGCCAGCAGTTACTCGAGTACGACAGGGACCTATTACACCTTC
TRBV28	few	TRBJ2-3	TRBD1	CASKTTGQTDTQYF	TGTGCCAGCAAAACGACAGGGCAGACAGATACGCAGTATTTT
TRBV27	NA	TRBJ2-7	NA	CASSQTRLELYEQYF	TGTGCCAGCAGCCAGACCCGACTAGAGCTCTACGAGCAGTACTTC
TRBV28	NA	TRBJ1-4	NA	CASSWAGLNEKLFF	TGTGCCAGCAGTTGGGCAGGGCTTAATGAAAAACTGTTTTTT
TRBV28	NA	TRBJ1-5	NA	CASSYGRGQPQHF	TGTGCCAGCAGTTACGGGAGGGGGCAGCCCCAGCATTTT
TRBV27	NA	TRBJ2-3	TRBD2	CASSRSTSAYTDTQYF	TGTGCCAGCAGTCGCTCGACTAGCGCCTACACAGATACGCAGTATTTT
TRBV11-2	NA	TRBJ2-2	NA	CASSLQGPGELFF	TGTGCCAGCAGCCTACAGGGTCCCGGGGAGCTGTTTTTT
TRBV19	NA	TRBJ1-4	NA	CASSIQNPEKLFF	TGTGCCAGTAGTATCCAGAACCCAGAAAAACTGTTTTTT
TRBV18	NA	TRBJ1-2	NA	CASSPPPRQQNYGYTF	TGTGCCAGCTCACCACCGCCGAGACAGCAAAATTATGGCTACACCTTC
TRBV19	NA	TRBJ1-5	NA	CASSITTRGGNQPQHF	TGTGCCAGTAGTATAACCACCAGGGGAGGCAATCAGCCCCAGCATTTT
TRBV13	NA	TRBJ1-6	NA	CASSPFGSDNSPLHF	TGTGCCAGCAGCCCATTCGGGAGCGATAATTCACCCCTCCACTTT
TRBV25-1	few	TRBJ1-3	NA	CASSFERSGNTIYF	TGTGCCAGCTCCTTTGAGAGGTCTGGAAACACCATATATTTT
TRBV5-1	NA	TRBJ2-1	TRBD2	CASSFSPSGGANNEQFF	TGCGCCAGCAGCTTTTCCCCGTCCGGGGGGGCCAACAATGAGCAGTTCTTC